Listed below are T cell receptor beta chains from one sample, sequenced in a study of OX40 agonist ivuxolimab in advanced cancers. Profiling relied on immunoSEQ multiplex PCR, and the TCRdb table lists in-frame clones only, not all of them. The sample contains tens of thousands of clones, roughly 83% of which appear only once. Sequences were derived from CD4+ or CD8+ T cells sorted from blood, sampled in a trial of the OX40 agonist ivuxolimab. Receptors were obtained from an adult with an advanced solid tumor such as melanoma, head and neck, liver or kidney cancer. The CDR3 runs from the conserved cysteine through the conserved F or W. The D gene is left open where the match is weak. For some rows the clone size is stated as once, few or many, or as a class when expanded; others skip it.

j_call | v_call | d_call | clone_size | cdr3_aa | cdr3_nt
TRBJ1-1 | TRBV7-9 | TRBD1 | . | CASSPGQGLNTEAFF | TGTGCCAGCAGCCCCGGACAGGGGTTGAACACTGAAGCTTTCTTT
TRBJ1-1 | TRBV2 | . | once | CASTPIPGGENTEAFF | TGTGCCAGCACCCCCATCCCCGGGGGGGAGAACACTGAAGCTTTCTTT
TRBJ2-1 | TRBV28 | . | . | CASSLVQEPSSSYNEQFF | TGTGCCAGCAGCCTGGTACAGGAACCCTCCAGCTCCTACAATGAGCAGTTCTTC
TRBJ2-1 | TRBV19 | . | . | CASSIRGGEQFF | TGTGCGAGTAGTATACGGGGCGGTGAGCAGTTCTTC
TRBJ2-7 | TRBV25-1 | . | . | CASSHPGPKGWEQYF | TGTGCCAGCAGTCACCCGGGACCCAAGGGCTGGGAGCAGTACTTC
TRBJ2-1 | TRBV4-3 | . | . | CASSQDLGLYTYNEQFF | TGCGCCAGCAGCCAAGATCTTGGCCTATACACCTACAATGAGCAGTTCTTC
TRBJ2-7 | TRBV7-9 | TRBD1 | once | CASSPETGTGVYEQYF | TGTGCCAGCAGCCCTGAAACCGGGACAGGGGTTTACGAGCAGTACTTC
TRBJ1-3 | TRBV28 | . | few | CASSPGSYGNTIYF | TGTGCCAGCAGTCCAGGGAGTTACGGAAACACCATATATTTT
TRBJ2-6 | TRBV5-4 | . | . | CASSLDRSGANVLTF | TGTGCCAGCAGCTTGGACAGGAGTGGGGCCAACGTCCTGACTTTC
TRBJ2-2 | TRBV30 | . | once | CASNPSGELFF | TGTGCCTCGAACCCTAGCGGGGAGCTGTTTTTT
TRBJ2-6 | TRBV25-1 | . | . | CASSEWLASGANVLTF | TGTGCCAGCAGTGAATGGTTAGCCTCTGGGGCCAACGTCCTGACTTTC
TRBJ2-1 | TRBV27 | . | . | CASSYLSRVHHNEQFF | TGTGCCAGCAGTTACCTAAGCAGGGTTCACCACAATGAGCAGTTCTTC
TRBJ2-3 | TRBV21-1 | . | . | CASSKASGRDTQYF | TGTGCCAGCAGCAAAGCCTCAGGGAGAGATACGCAGTATTTT
TRBJ1-1 | TRBV13 | . | . | CASSLGTGTNTEAFF | TGTGCCAGCAGCTTAGGAACAGGGACGAACACTGAAGCTTTCTTT
TRBJ2-5 | TRBV9 | TRBD2 | . | CASSPSGAQETQYF | TGTGCCAGCAGCCCAAGCGGGGCCCAAGAGACCCAGTACTTC
TRBJ2-4 | TRBV6-7 | TRBD1 | . | CASSRTGLAKNIQYF | TGTGCCAGCAGTCGGACAGGGTTGGCCAAAAACATTCAGTACTTC
TRBJ1-3 | TRBV28 | . | . | CASSFKHSSSGNTIYF | TGTGCCAGCAGTTTTAAGCACAGCTCTTCTGGAAACACCATATATTTT
TRBJ2-5 | TRBV4-2 | TRBD2 | . | CASSQDTGGPETQYF | TGTGCCAGCAGCCAAGATACGGGGGGGCCAGAGACCCAGTACTTC
TRBJ2-7 | TRBV6-5 | . | . | CASSYSAGAEQYF | TGTGCCAGCAGTTACTCGGCTGGGGCCGAGCAGTACTTC
TRBJ2-7 | TRBV6-6 | TRBD2 | . | CASSYSAGEGYEQYF | TGTGCCAGCAGTTACTCTGCGGGAGAAGGGTACGAGCAGTACTTC
TRBJ2-3 | TRBV13 | . | . | CASSLALSTDTQYF | TGTGCCAGCAGCTTAGCCCTCAGCACAGATACGCAGTATTTT
TRBJ2-7 | TRBV10-3 | . | . | CAITGETGSSYEQYF | TGTGCCATCACCGGGGAGACAGGCAGCTCCTACGAGCAGTACTTC
TRBJ1-6 | TRBV29-1 | . | . | CSVAWGGDSPLHF | TGCAGCGTGGCCTGGGGCGGAGATTCACCCCTCCACTTT
TRBJ2-1 | TRBV19 | TRBD2 | . | CASSAGLADYNEQFF | TGTGCCAGTAGTGCGGGACTAGCGGATTACAATGAGCAGTTCTTC
TRBJ1-1 | TRBV28 | . | once | CASSLYLQPNTEAFF | TGTGCCAGCAGTTTATATCTACAGCCGAACACTGAAGCTTTCTTT
TRBJ2-2 | TRBV11-2 | TRBD2 | . | CASTARPLAGGRDTGELFF | TGTGCCAGCACCGCAAGGCCACTAGCGGGGGGGCGGGACACCGGGGAGCTGTTTTTT
TRBJ2-7 | TRBV27 | . | few | CASSLTGSEAGTEQYF | TGTGCCAGCAGTTTAACGGGGTCTGAAGCCGGTACGGAGCAGTACTTC
TRBJ2-1 | TRBV2 | TRBD1 | . | CASRQGAGNEQFF | TGTGCCAGCAGACAGGGGGCGGGGAATGAGCAGTTCTTC
TRBJ2-7 | TRBV29-1 | TRBD1 | once | CSAATGSYEQYF | TGCAGCGCCGCGACAGGGAGCTACGAGCAGTACTTC
TRBJ2-7 | TRBV21-1 | . | . | CASSKTEDGPPDEQYF | TGTGCCAGCAGCAAGACGGAGGACGGACCCCCGGACGAGCAGTACTTC
TRBJ2-1 | TRBV6-5 | . | once | CASSRLAERGNEQFF | TGTGCCAGCAGTCGCCTCGCGGAGAGGGGCAATGAGCAGTTCTTC
TRBJ2-1 | TRBV5-1 | . | . | CASSLGESYNEQFF | TGCGCCAGCAGCTTAGGGGAATCCTACAATGAGCAGTTCTTC
TRBJ2-3 | TRBV4-2 | . | . | CASSHVPLGSTDTQYF | TGTGCCAGCAGCCATGTACCGCTAGGCAGCACAGATACGCAGTATTTT
TRBJ2-6 | TRBV6-4 | . | . | CASSDSTSGANVLTF | TGTGCCAGCAGTGACTCAACCTCTGGGGCCAACGTCCTGACTTTC
TRBJ2-3 | TRBV27 | TRBD1 | . | CASRISVGQGTDTQYF | TGTGCCAGCAGAATATCGGTAGGACAGGGGACGGATACGCAGTATTTT
TRBJ2-3 | TRBV7-3 | TRBD2 | . | CASSSGGTDTQYF | TGTGCCAGCAGCTCCGGGGGGACAGATACGCAGTATTTT
TRBJ2-7 | TRBV5-1 | . | once | CASSLANPEPYEQYF | TGCGCCAGCAGCTTGGCCAACCCCGAACCCTACGAGCAGTACTTC
TRBJ2-1 | TRBV9 | TRBD2 | . | CASSAARGGLYNEQFF | TGTGCCAGCAGCGCGGCCCGGGGGGGTCTCTACAATGAGCAGTTCTTC
TRBJ1-4 | TRBV25-1 | . | . | CASSLGAGANEKLFF | TGTGCCAGCAGTCTTGGGGCCGGGGCTAATGAAAAACTGTTTTTT
TRBJ2-3 | TRBV11-3 | . | . | CASSLGRGASTDTQYF | TGTGCCAGCAGCTTAGGTCGGGGGGCTAGCACAGATACGCAGTATTTT
TRBJ1-2 | TRBV7-9 | . | . | CASSLEGRLNYGYTF | TGTGCCAGCAGCTTAGAGGGCCGCCTCAACTATGGCTACACCTTC
TRBJ1-1 | TRBV30 | . | . | CACEVESLSTEAFF | TGTGCCTGCGAGGTGGAGTCTTTGAGCACTGAAGCTTTCTTT
TRBJ1-1 | TRBV9 | . | . | CASSVARGGAFF | TGTGCCAGCAGTGTAGCCCGGGGGGGAGCTTTCTTT
TRBJ2-7 | TRBV4-1 | . | . | CASSQAPRGFDEQYF | TGCGCCAGCAGCCAAGCCCCTAGGGGGTTCGACGAGCAGTACTTC
TRBJ2-7 | TRBV5-6 | TRBD1 | . | CASSSDEPRLGQDDYEQYF | TGTGCCAGCAGCTCGGACGAACCCCGGCTGGGACAGGACGATTACGAGCAGTACTTC
TRBJ2-3 | TRBV5-5 | TRBD1 | . | CASSLKTGDTDTQYF | TGTGCCAGCAGCTTAAAGACAGGGGACACAGATACGCAGTATTTT
TRBJ2-7 | TRBV5-1 | . | . | CASSLAGTYEQYF | TGCGCCAGCAGCTTGGCAGGGACCTACGAGCAGTACTTC
TRBJ2-1 | TRBV19 | TRBD1 | few | CASRLEDRGHNEQFF | TGTGCCAGTCGACTCGAGGACAGGGGTCACAATGAGCAGTTCTTC
TRBJ2-2 | TRBV6-4 | . | . | CASSGGSGNTGELFF | TGTGCCAGCAGTGGAGGGAGCGGCAACACCGGGGAGCTGTTTTTT